What follows is one T cell receptor beta chain and its context. Trimming removed 4 bases from V and 5 bases from J; junction bases left unmatched: 13. CDR1 and CDR2 from the germline V gene are MGHDK and SYGVNS. The CDR3 is 16 residues long. Employing constant-segment primers, 5'RACE generated TCR alpha and TCR beta cDNA libraries bearing sample barcodes and UMIs. TCRdb reprocessed the 5' RACE reads with MiXCR, giving one entry per CDR3 protein. The sample shows some 450,000 distinct CDR3 sequences, about a sixth of them seen only once. This sample stems from a study of T-cell memory formation after mild COVID-19.

V usage is TRBV25-1 and J usage is TRBJ1-2, with 7 bases that match TRBD1. Sequencing used PBMCs or a T cell subset sorted from them (not recorded which). The receptor's source is a man younger than 30 who had mild COVID-19 (a few samples of this study predate the infection). Cell type and time point are not known. Here the CDR3 reads CASSAARGRGDYGYTF. The CDR3, as DNA: TGTGCCAGCAGTGCTGCGAGGGGGCGAGGGGATTATGGCTACACCTTC.